The 20 T cell receptor beta chains reported below all come from one sample, sequenced in a study of blood T cell repertoires in COVID-19. TCRdb's copy holds only in-frame clones and misses some; the assay was immunoSEQ multiplex PCR. The table has some 190,000 clones, under 85% seen once. Material: peripheral blood. The receptors stem from a woman of 80 years or more with COVID-19, enrolled during active disease.

The V call is TRBV2, the J call TRBJ1-6; D is uncertain. V was cut by 8 bases and J by 8 bases, with 16 bases left in between. Germline loops: CDR1 SNHLY, CDR2 FYNNEI. The CDR3 extends over 14 amino acids. CDR3 loop: CASPGEGADSPLHF. DNA for the CDR3: TGTGCCAGCCCCGGGGAGGGCGCGGATTCACCCCTCCACTTT.

The chain employs TRBV18 and TRBJ1-3; D gene ambiguous. Deletions cut 0 bases from V and 7 bases from J, with 7 bases between. This CDR3 spans 13 amino acids. Germline CDR1 is KGHSH and CDR2 is LQKENI. The CDR3 DNA reads as TGTGCCAGCTCACCACCGTCGGAGAACACCATATATTTT. The encoded protein is CASSPPSENTIYF.

J is TRBJ2-1 and V is TRBV19; 15 bases fit TRBD2. This CDR3 comprises 18 residues. Germline-derived CDR1 and CDR2 are LNHDA and SQIVND (reference sequence). The junction had 6 bases not matched to a gene; V was cut back by 3 bases and J by 3 bases. The CDR3 region is CASSIPLGLAGGYNEQFF. The CDR3 bases are TGTGCCAGTAGTATCCCTCTGGGACTAGCGGGAGGCTACAATGAGCAGTTCTTC.

The chain recombines TRBV3-1 (or the pseudogene TRBV3-2) with TRBJ2-3; TRBD1 might be the D (6 bases). The CDR3 sequence is 14 residues long. The germline gives CDR1 LGHDT, CDR2 YNNKEL (reference sequence). The V gene lost 4 bases and the J gene lost 1 base, with 9 bases spanning the gap. CDR3 sequence reads: CASSPQGGTDTQYF. CDR3 nucleotides: TGTGCCAGCAGCCCACAGGGCGGCACAGATACGCAGTATTTT.

The gene calls are TRBV6-6 and TRBJ1-1; 9 positions agree with TRBD1. After removal of 5 bases from V and 6 bases from J, the junction contained 16 bases not matched to a gene. Germline V gives CDR1 MNHNY, CDR2 SVGAGI (reference sequence). This CDR3 region has 17 residues. The CDR3 DNA reads as TGTGCCAGCAGTCGGGACGGGGGACAGGGAAGCGGTGCTGAAGCTTTCTTT. This gives the protein CASSRDGGQGSGAEAFF.

V usage is TRBV15 and J usage is TRBJ1-4, with D uncertain. The CDR3 extends over 14 amino acids. Germline V gene data show CDR1 as LNHNV and CDR2 as YYDKDF (reference sequence). Trimming took off 0 bases at V and 4 bases at J, with 6 bases between the two ends. CDR3: CATSRDRSNEKLFF. The DNA of the CDR3 is TGTGCCACCAGCAGAGATCGCAGTAATGAAAAACTGTTTTTT.

A word on this clone: Mismatch with germline at one junction end may stem from a read error. This sample includes further DNA sequences coding for the same CDR3. The chain has TRBV24-1 and TRBJ2-7; D is ambiguous. This CDR3 has 15 residues. CDR1 KGHDR and CDR2 SFDVKD come from the germline V gene. The CDR3 sequence: CATSDPELGAYEQYF. The CDR3 region has the DNA TGCGCCACCAGTGACCCTGAATTGGGCGCCTACGAGCAGTACTTC.

This chain joins TRBV5-4 and TRBJ1-4, with a weak D call TRBD1 (6 bases). CDR3 length equals 16 residues. Looked up from germline, CDR1 is SGHNT and CDR2 is YYREEE (reference sequence). Trimming pared 0 bases from V and 7 bases from J, leaving 16 bases between. The CDR3 coding sequence is TGTGCCAGCAGCTTGGCCTCGGGGGGCGAAGGTGAAAAACTGTTTTTT. The encoded protein is CASSLASGGEGEKLFF.

The chain couples TRBV9 to TRBJ2-5; D may be TRBD1 (6 bases). V was cut by 0 bases and J by 5 bases, with 11 bases left in between. In germline, CDR1 is SGDLS, CDR2 YYNGEE. This CDR3 is built from 14 residues. CDR3 sequence reads: CASSVGGPTETQYF. The CDR3 coding sequence is TGTGCCAGCAGCGTAGGGGGGCCTACGGAGACCCAGTACTTC.

V usage is TRBV5-4 and J usage is TRBJ2-1; no definite D call. CDR3 length equals 15 residues. V lost 0 bases, J lost 0 bases, and 7 bases lay in between. Germline V gives CDR1 SGHNT, CDR2 YYREEE (reference sequence). In DNA, the CDR3 is TGTGCCAGCAGCTTGGATCCTAGCTCCTACAATGAGCAGTTCTTC. It encodes CASSLDPSSYNEQFF. Drawing the rest from reference TRBV5-4 and TRBJ2-1, the complete variable domain is ETGVTQSPTHLIKTRGQQVTLRCSSQSGHNTVSWYQQALGQGPQFIFQYYREEENGRGNFPPRFSGLQFPNYSSELNVNALELDDSALYLCASSLDPSSYNEQFFGPGTRLTVL.

The chain joins TRBV7-2 to TRBJ1-1, with TRBD1 matching 9 bases. CDR1 is SGHTA, CDR2 FQGNSA, per germline. V was pared by 5 bases and J by 8 bases, with 12 bases of the junction left unmatched. The CDR3 extends over 15 amino acids. The CDR3 DNA is TGTGCCAGCAGCGCGCCGACAGGGGGGCGTATGGAAGCTTTCTTT. This gives the protein CASSAPTGGRMEAFF.

The rearrangement joins TRBV12-3 or TRBV12-4 to TRBJ2-3; D uncertain. The CDR3 is 11 amino acids. The V gene lost 3 bases and the J gene lost 6 bases, with 4 bases spanning the gap. The CDR3 nucleotides are TGTGCCAGCAGTTTTGAGGATACGCAGTATTTT. Amino acid sequence: CASSFEDTQYF.

The gene calls are TRBV18 and TRBJ2-3; 8 bases match TRBD1. Germline loops: CDR1 KGHSH, CDR2 LQKENI. The CDR3 loop spans 15 amino acids. Losses at the gene ends were 0 bases for V and 3 bases for J; bases not matched to a gene: 2. Here the CDR3 reads CASSPPTGVTDTQYF. The CDR3 DNA is TGTGCCAGCTCACCACCGACAGGGGTAACAGATACGCAGTATTTT.

This chain connects TRBV28 to TRBJ2-7, with 8 bases lining up with TRBD1. This CDR3 contains 14 residues. The V gene's germline CDR1 is MDHEN and CDR2 SYDVKM. The trim removed 6 bases at V and 6 bases at J, leaving 10 bases unmatched. The CDR3 DNA reads as TGTGCCAGCAGCACCACAGGGGGAATAGGCGAGCAGTACTTC. Translation: CASSTTGGIGEQYF.

This chain joins TRBV7-6 and TRBJ1-1; weak D call: TRBD1 (5 bases). V lost 6 bases to trimming and J lost 1 base, with 12 bases between them. The CDR3 extends over 14 amino acids. CDR1 and CDR2 from the germline V gene are SGHVS and FNYEAQ. CDR3 loop: CASSTGGANTEAFF. CDR3 nucleotides: TGTGCCAGCAGTACCGGCGGGGCGAACACTGAAGCTTTCTTT. Using reference TRBV7-6 and TRBJ1-1 for the parts outside the CDR3, the full variable domain is GAGVSQSPRYKVTKRGQDVALRCDPISGHVSLYWYRQALGQGPEFLTYFNYEAQQDKSGLPNDRFSAERPEGSISTLTIQRTEQRDSAMYRCASSTGGANTEAFFGQGTRLTVV.

The J gene is TRBJ2-5, the V gene TRBV20-1; no clear D gene. This CDR3 is built from 11 residues. Looked up from germline, CDR1 is DFQATT and CDR2 is SNEGSKA (reference sequence). V was trimmed by 4 bases and J by 5 bases, leaving 8 bases between them. As DNA, the CDR3 is TGCAGTGCTACATCCCGGGAGACCCAGTACTTC. Translated: CSATSRETQYF.

The chain combines TRBV3-1 (or the pseudogene TRBV3-2) with TRBJ1-2; no definite D call. V was pared by 2 bases and J by 4 bases, with 14 bases between. The CDR3 has 15 residues. The germline V gene encodes CDR1 LGHDT and CDR2 YNNKEL (reference sequence). The CDR3 region has the DNA TGTGCCAGCAGCCAACTCGACGGGAACCGCTATGGCTACACCTTC. This sequence encodes CASSQLDGNRYGYTF.

The rearrangement joins TRBV7-8 to TRBJ1-5, with TRBD1 as a possible D gene (5 bases). V was shortened by 1 base and J by 5 bases, with 12 bases between the two germline ends. The CDR3 extends over 15 amino acids. The germline V gene has CDR1 SGHVS and CDR2 FQNEAQ. CDR3 residues: CASSLETTGYQPQHF. The CDR3 nucleotides are TGTGCCAGCAGCTTAGAAACAACAGGCTATCAGCCCCAGCATTTT.

The V call is TRBV4-1, the J call TRBJ2-7, with TRBD1 identical over 7 bases. This CDR3 spans 15 amino acids. Per germline, CDR1 MGHRA and CDR2 YSYEKL. V shed 0 bases, J shed 6 bases, and the junction held 8 bases outside the gene matches. CDR3 region: CASSQEAYRGSEQYF. CDR3 sequence (DNA): TGCGCCAGCAGCCAAGAAGCGTACAGGGGCTCCGAGCAGTACTTC.

This rearrangement joins TRBV7-9 to TRBJ1-3; TRBD1 matches 7 bases. The V segment lost 4 bases and the J segment 4 bases; nucleotides outside the gene matches: 4. Germline V lookup: CDR1 SEHNR, CDR2 FQNEAQ (reference sequence). This CDR3 contains 14 residues. CDR3 sequence reads: CASSSSTGGNTIYF. Here the CDR3 DNA reads TGTGCCAGCAGCTCCTCGACAGGGGGAAACACCATATATTTT.